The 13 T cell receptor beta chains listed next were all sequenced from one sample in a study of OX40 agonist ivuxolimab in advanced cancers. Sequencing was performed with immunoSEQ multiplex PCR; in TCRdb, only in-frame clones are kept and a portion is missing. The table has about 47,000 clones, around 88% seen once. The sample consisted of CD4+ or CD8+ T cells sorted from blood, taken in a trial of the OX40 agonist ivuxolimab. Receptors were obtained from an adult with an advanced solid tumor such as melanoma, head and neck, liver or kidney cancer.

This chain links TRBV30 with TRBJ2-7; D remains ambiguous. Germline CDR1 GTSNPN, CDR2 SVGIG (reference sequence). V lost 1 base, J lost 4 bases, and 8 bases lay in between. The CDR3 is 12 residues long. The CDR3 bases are TGTGCCTGGAGTGGGGCCCCTTACGAGCAGTACTTC. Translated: CAWSGAPYEQYF.

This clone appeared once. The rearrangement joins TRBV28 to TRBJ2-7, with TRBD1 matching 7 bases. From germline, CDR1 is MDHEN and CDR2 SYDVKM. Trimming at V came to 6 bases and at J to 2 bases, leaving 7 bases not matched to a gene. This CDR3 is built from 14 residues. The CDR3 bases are TGTGCCAGCAGATCGACAGGGTCCCCCTACGAGCAGTACTTC. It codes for CASRSTGSPYEQYF.

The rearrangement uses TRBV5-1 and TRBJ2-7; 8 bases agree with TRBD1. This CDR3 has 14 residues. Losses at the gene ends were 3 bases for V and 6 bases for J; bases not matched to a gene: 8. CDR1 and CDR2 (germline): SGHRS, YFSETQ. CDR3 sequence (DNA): TGCGCCAGCAGCTATGGATCAGGGGGCGGCGAGCAGTACTTC. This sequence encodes CASSYGSGGGEQYF.

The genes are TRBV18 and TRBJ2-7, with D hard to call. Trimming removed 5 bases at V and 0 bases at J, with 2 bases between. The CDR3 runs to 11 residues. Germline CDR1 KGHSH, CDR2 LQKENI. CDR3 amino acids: CASSVSYEQYF. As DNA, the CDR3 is TGTGCCAGCTCAGTCTCCTACGAGCAGTACTTC.

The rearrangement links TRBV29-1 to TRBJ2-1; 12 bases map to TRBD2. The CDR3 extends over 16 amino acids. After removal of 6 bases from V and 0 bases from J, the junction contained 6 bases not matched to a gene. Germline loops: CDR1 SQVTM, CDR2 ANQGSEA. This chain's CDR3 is CSVGLAGRSSYNEQFF. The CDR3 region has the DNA TGCAGCGTCGGACTAGCGGGAAGGAGCTCCTACAATGAGCAGTTCTTC.

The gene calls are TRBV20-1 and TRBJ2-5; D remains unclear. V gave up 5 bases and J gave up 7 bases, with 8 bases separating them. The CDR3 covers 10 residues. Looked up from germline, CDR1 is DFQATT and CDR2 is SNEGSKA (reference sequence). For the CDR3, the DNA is TGCAGTGCTCCCCAGCGGACCCAGTACTTC. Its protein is CSAPQRTQYF.

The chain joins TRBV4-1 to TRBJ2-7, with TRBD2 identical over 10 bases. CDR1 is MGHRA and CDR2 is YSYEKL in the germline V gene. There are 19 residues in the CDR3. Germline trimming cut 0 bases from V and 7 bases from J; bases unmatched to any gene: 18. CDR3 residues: CASSQEEPRFGTSGMEQYF. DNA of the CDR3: TGCGCCAGCAGCCAAGAAGAACCCCGCTTCGGAACTAGCGGGATGGAGCAGTACTTC.

In DNA, the CDR3 is TGTGCCAGCAGTAGGGACAGGGCCTACGAGCAGTACTTC. Its translation: CASSRDRAYEQYF. V and J are TRBV2 and TRBJ2-7; 9 bases are shared with TRBD1. From germline, CDR1 is SNHLY and CDR2 FYNNEI. This CDR3 contains 13 residues. The J segment lost 2 bases and the V segment lost 5 bases, leaving 1 base of the junction unmatched.

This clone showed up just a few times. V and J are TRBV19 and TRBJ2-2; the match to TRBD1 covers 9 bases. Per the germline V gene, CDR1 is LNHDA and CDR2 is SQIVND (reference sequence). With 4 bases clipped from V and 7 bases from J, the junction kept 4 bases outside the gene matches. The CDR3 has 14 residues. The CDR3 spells CASSTQGAVGELFF. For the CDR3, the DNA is TGTGCCAGTAGTACACAGGGGGCGGTCGGGGAGCTGTTTTTT.

CDR3 coding DNA: TGTGCCAGCCTTGATTGGGGGGTGAACACTGAAGCTTTCTTT. It encodes CASLDWGVNTEAFF. V gene TRBV28 combines with J gene TRBJ1-1, with TRBD1 as a possible D gene (5 bases). The CDR3 extends over 14 amino acids. Germline assignment: CDR1 MDHEN and CDR2 SYDVKM. The V end was cut by 8 bases, the J end by 0 bases, with 13 bases between.

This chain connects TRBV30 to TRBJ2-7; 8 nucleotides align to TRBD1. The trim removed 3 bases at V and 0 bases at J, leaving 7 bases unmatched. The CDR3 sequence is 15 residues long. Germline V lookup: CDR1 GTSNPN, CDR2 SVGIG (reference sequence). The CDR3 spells CAWRTTDRVSYEQYF. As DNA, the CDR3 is TGTGCCTGGAGGACAACGGACAGGGTCTCCTACGAGCAGTACTTC.

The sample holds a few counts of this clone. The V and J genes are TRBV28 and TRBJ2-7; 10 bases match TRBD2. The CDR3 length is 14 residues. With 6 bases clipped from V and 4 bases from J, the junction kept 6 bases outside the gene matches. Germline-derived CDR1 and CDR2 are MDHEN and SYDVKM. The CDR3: CASRSGRAPYEQYF. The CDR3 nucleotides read TGTGCCAGCAGGAGCGGGAGGGCCCCATACGAGCAGTACTTC.

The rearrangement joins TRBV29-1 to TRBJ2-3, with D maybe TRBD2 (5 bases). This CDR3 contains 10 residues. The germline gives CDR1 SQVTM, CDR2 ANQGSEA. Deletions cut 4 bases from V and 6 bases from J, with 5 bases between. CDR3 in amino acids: CSVGEDTQYF. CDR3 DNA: TGCAGCGTTGGGGAGGATACGCAGTATTTT.